This T cell receptor (beta chain) stems from a study of T cell changes during pregnancy in multiple sclerosis. CDR1 is MNHEY, CDR2 SMNVEV, per germline (reference sequence). The CDR3 contains 13 residues. The trim removed 6 bases at V and 7 bases at J, leaving 8 bases unmatched. Clones were read by immunoSEQ multiplex PCR, and TCRdb kept only the in-frame ones, dropping some. This table has fewer than 150,000 clones, 90% to 96% appearing once. Sequenced here: peripheral blood, sampled after pregnancy. V and J are TRBV27 and TRBJ2-7, with TRBD1 identical over 8 bases. The clonotype originates from a female donor with multiple sclerosis, enrolled in a pregnancy study. CDR3 region: CASRFQGATEQYF. The CDR3 region has the DNA TGTGCCAGCAGGTTCCAGGGGGCGACTGAGCAGTACTTC.